This T cell receptor (beta chain) stems from a study of PD-L1 blockade in urothelial cancer. The protocol was immunoSEQ multiplex PCR, while the TCRdb copy is restricted to in-frame clones and leaves out a portion. The sample lists 85,000 to 90,000 clones; 80% to 90% were seen once. The CDR3 loop spans 14 amino acids. CDR1 is LNHNV, CDR2 YYDKDF, per germline (reference sequence). V lost 11 bases to trimming and J lost 4 bases, with 17 bases between them. Time point denoted: pretreatment peripheral blood. V and J are TRBV15 and TRBJ1-4, with D possibly being TRBD1 (6 bases). The sequencing used PBMCs, collected around atezolizumab (anti-PD-L1) treatment. The receptor was isolated from a woman older than 75 with urothelial cancer. CDR3 protein: CAATTGLFNEKLFF. For the CDR3, the DNA is TGTGCCGCAACTACAGGGCTTTTTAATGAAAAACTGTTTTTT.